This T cell receptor (beta chain) is from a study of T cell repertoires in cytomegalovirus infection. In regard to this clonotype: Its specificity is unknown.

CDR3 length: 14 amino acids. V shed 3 bases and J shed 1 base, with 10 bases lying between them. MiXCR, run by TCRdb on the reads, gives a single entry per CDR3 protein. The repertoire has about 320,000 distinct CDR3 sequences, over 7.5% of them found once; the top ten carry about 4.5%. Study-wide results and caveats: Ex vivo, HLA-C-restricted CMV-specific TCR beta clonotypes prevailed over the rest of the response.

This sequence was found in a human donor in good health (CMV status not recorded). Some clones in this sample may be carry-over from other donors' samples. Material for sequencing was PBMCs. The V and J genes are TRBV12-3 or TRBV12-4 and TRBJ2-7, with D unresolved. The CDR3 region has the DNA TGTGCCAGCAGTTTCGTGACTGGTTCCTACGAGCAGTACTTC. Its protein product is CASSFVTGSYEQYF.